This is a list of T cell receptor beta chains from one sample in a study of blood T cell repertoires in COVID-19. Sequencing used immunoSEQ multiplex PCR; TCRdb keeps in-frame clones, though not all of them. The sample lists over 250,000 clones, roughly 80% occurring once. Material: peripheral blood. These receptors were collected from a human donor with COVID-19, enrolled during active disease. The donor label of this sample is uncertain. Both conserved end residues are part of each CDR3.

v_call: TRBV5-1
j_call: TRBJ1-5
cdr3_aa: CASSLVPGNNQPQHF

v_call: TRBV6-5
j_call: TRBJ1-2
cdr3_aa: CASSYLAYAGNYGYTF

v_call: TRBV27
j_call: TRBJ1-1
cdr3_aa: CASSPLLWGRRNTEAFF

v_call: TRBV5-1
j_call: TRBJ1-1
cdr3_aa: CASSLNVRGNTEAFF

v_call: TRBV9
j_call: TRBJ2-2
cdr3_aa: CASSVATVGELFF

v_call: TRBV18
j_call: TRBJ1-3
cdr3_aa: CASSPPSKGRTGNTIYF

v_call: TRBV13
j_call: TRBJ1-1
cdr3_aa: CASSPAGQMNTEAFF

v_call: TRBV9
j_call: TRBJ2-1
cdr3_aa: CASSPRTGTLSSYNEQFF

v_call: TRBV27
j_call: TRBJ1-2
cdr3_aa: CASSRRAGEHYGYTF

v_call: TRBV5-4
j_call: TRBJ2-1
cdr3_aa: CASSLAGGEQFF

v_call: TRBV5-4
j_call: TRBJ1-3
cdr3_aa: CASSLDAGNSGNTIYF

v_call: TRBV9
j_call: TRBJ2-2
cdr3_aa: CASSVASGGQAGELFF

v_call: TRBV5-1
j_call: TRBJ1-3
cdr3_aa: CASSLEGSGNTIYF

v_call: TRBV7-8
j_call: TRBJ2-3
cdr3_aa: CASSLFGQVGGQYF

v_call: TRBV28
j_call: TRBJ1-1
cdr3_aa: CASSYPRGEAFF

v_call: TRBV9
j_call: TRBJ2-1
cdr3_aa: CASSARTSHNEQFF

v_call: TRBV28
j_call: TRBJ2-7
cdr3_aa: CASSPRTGGLYEQYF

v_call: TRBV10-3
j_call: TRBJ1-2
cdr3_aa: CAIGGQGEWNTF

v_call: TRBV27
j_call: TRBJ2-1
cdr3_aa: CASRRGGSSYNEQFF

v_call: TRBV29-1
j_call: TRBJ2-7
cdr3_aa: CSGTVSYEQYF

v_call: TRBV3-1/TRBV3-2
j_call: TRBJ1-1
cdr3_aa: CASSWDRHTEAFF

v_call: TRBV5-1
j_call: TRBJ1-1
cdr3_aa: CASSLGEVTEAFF

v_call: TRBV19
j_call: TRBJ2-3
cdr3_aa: CASSVQGAGVGGDTQYF

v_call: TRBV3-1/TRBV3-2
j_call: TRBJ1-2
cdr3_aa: CASSPSRRGYGYTF

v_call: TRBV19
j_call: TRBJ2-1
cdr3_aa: CASSPGLAGGDEQFF

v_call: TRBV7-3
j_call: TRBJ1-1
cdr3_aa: CASSLIPGTGIEAFF

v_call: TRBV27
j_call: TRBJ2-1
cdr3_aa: CASSFGALAGGGNEQFF

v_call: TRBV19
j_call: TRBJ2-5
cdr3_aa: CASSPGGSGVYQETQYF

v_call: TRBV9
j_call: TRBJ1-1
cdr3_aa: CASSVSPGGGTEAFF

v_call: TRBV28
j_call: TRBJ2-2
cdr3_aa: CASSGTIGRRGTGELFF

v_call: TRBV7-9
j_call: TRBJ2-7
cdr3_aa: CATSLLAGANEQYF